Listed below are T cell receptor beta chains from one sample, sequenced in a study of shared clonotypes between healthy human individuals. Generated by immunoSEQ multiplex PCR, the TCRdb table keeps only in-frame clones and is missing some. Among 700,000 or so clones listed, around 72% were seen once. What was sequenced was memory CD4+ T cells sorted from blood. The receptor set was obtained from a woman younger than 45 in good health. The CDR3 runs from the conserved cysteine through the conserved F or W. Each record gives: clone size, D gene, V gene, J gene, CDR3 DNA, CDR3 protein. D genes are given only for firm matches. Size values are once, few and many counts, or a class for expanded clones, and some rows have none.

abundance: few
d_gene: TRBD1
v_gene: TRBV5-6
j_gene: TRBJ1-5
CDR3nt: TGTGCCAGCAGCCGGACAGGGTCCAATCAGCCCCAGCATTTT
CDR3aa: CASSRTGSNQPQHF

abundance: NA
d_gene: NA
v_gene: TRBV7-8
j_gene: TRBJ2-7
CDR3nt: TGTGCCAGCAGCCGGTCTCGGGCTATTAGCTCCTACGAGCAGTACTTC
CDR3aa: CASSRSRAISSYEQYF

abundance: once
d_gene: TRBD1
v_gene: TRBV28
j_gene: TRBJ1-5
CDR3nt: TGTGCCAGCAGTCGAGGGACAGGGGGGGTTCAGCCCCAGCATTTT
CDR3aa: CASSRGTGGVQPQHF

abundance: few
d_gene: NA
v_gene: TRBV7-8
j_gene: TRBJ2-1
CDR3nt: TGTGCCAGCAGCTTATGGGCGGATAGCTCCTACAATGAGCAGTTCTTC
CDR3aa: CASSLWADSSYNEQFF

abundance: few
d_gene: TRBD2
v_gene: TRBV7-9
j_gene: TRBJ2-3
CDR3nt: TGTGCCAGCGTGCCGCGGGAGGACTCAGATACGCAGTATTTT
CDR3aa: CASVPREDSDTQYF

abundance: NA
d_gene: TRBD2
v_gene: TRBV6-1
j_gene: TRBJ2-4
CDR3nt: TGTGCCAGCAGTGAAAGCGGGAGGGCCCGGTCCAAAAACATTCAGTACTTC
CDR3aa: CASSESGRARSKNIQYF

abundance: NA
d_gene: NA
v_gene: TRBV19
j_gene: TRBJ1-5
CDR3nt: TGTGCCAGTAGCCCGGGGCATAGCAATCAGCCCCAGCATTTT
CDR3aa: CASSPGHSNQPQHF

abundance: NA
d_gene: NA
v_gene: TRBV6-1
j_gene: TRBJ1-5
CDR3nt: TGTGCCAGCAGTGGAGGAGGGCCGAGCAATCAGCCCCAGCATTTT
CDR3aa: CASSGGGPSNQPQHF

abundance: NA
d_gene: NA
v_gene: TRBV5-1
j_gene: TRBJ2-5
CDR3nt: TGCGCCAGCAGCTTGGGGTCAAGCCAAGAGACCCAGTACTTC
CDR3aa: CASSLGSSQETQYF

abundance: NA
d_gene: NA
v_gene: TRBV20-1
j_gene: TRBJ2-7
CDR3nt: TGCAGTGTGCAGCAGGGAGGCGAGCAGTACTTC
CDR3aa: CSVQQGGEQYF

abundance: NA
d_gene: NA
v_gene: TRBV7-9
j_gene: TRBJ2-7
CDR3nt: TGTGCCAGCAGCAGGGAGGCTGGGTCCTACGAGCAGTACTTC
CDR3aa: CASSREAGSYEQYF

abundance: NA
d_gene: TRBD2
v_gene: TRBV5-4
j_gene: TRBJ2-1
CDR3nt: TGTGCCAGCAGCATGGGCTCTAGCGGGAGTGAAGATGAGCAGTTCTTC
CDR3aa: CASSMGSSGSEDEQFF

abundance: NA
d_gene: NA
v_gene: TRBV18
j_gene: TRBJ2-4
CDR3nt: TGTGCCAGCTCACCGAGGACTGGAGGGGGGTTTGCAGCCAAAAACATTCAGTACTTC
CDR3aa: CASSPRTGGGFAAKNIQYF